This TCR beta chain derives from a study of cytomegalovirus exposure and HLA in healthy donors. Study-wide findings and caveats: Using a false discovery rate of 0.05, a later analysis showed that approximately 17,000 TCR beta sequences were associated with HLA alleles. Most CMV-associated TCR beta chains appeared HLA-restricted in a later analysis. Some public TCRs appeared in many individuals, while most sequences were rare.

Healthy people donating bone marrow made up the donors. Of note for this clone: What it recognizes is unknown.

Vbeta (60) and Jbeta (13) primers were used in the PCR. TCRdb's table, derived via immunoSEQ multiplex PCR, lists solely in-frame clones and lacks some. The sample lists about 120,000 clones, around 60% occurring once. V lost 2 bases to trimming and J lost 9 bases, with 8 bases between them. The CDR3 covers 11 residues. Germline loops: CDR1 GTSNPN, CDR2 SVGIG (reference sequence). V gene TRBV30 combines with J gene TRBJ1-5; possible D gene TRBD1, 5 bases. The receptor's source is a man aged 40-55 years in good health and CMV-seropositive. The specimen was PBMCs. CDR3 loop: CAWSSGGPQHF. As DNA, the CDR3 is TGTGCCTGGAGTTCGGGGGGGCCCCAGCATTTT.